Sequencing of this TCR beta chain was carried out in a study of post-analysis software for immune sequencing data. Findings and caveats of the study: F-measure co-clustering was strong for batch-matched samples. Elevated frequency relative to controls characterized several TRBV segments in patients, TRBV5-6, TRBV5-1 and TRBV20-1 among them.

Unique molecular identifiers were present in the TCR beta cDNA libraries. One entry per CDR3 protein results from TCRdb running MiXCR on the PCR reads. The data show approximately 630,000 distinct CDR3 sequences, over 45% seen once. CDR3 length: 15 amino acids. Germline loops: CDR1 MGHDK, CDR2 SYGVNS. About this clonotype itself: What it binds is not known. An end of the junction differs from the germline gene, which may be a read error.

This TCR was sampled from a girl aged 2 to 10 with multiple sclerosis. The source material was blood. The genes are TRBV25-1 and TRBJ2-7; TRBD1 agrees at 9 bases. DNA for the CDR3: TGTGCCAGCAGTCTACCGGGGACAGGGTCCTACGAGCGGTACTTC. As protein: CASSLPGTGSYERYF.